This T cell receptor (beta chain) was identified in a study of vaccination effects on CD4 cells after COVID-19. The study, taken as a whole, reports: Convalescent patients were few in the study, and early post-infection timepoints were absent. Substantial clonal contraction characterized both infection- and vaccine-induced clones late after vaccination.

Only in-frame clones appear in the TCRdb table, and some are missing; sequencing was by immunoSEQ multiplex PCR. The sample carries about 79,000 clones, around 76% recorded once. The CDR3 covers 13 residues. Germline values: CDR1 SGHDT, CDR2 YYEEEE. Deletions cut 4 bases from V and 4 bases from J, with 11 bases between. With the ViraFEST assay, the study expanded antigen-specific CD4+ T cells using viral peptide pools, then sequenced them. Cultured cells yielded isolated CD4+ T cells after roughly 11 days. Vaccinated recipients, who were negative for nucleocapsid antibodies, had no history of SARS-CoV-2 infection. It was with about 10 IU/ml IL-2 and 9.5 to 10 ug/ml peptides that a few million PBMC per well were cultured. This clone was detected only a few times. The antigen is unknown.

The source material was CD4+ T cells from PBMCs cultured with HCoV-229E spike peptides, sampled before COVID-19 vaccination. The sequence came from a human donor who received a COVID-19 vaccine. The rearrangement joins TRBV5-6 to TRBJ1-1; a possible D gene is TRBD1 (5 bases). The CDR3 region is CASSRNGGTEAFF. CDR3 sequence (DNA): TGTGCCAGCAGCCGGAACGGGGGCACTGAAGCTTTCTTT. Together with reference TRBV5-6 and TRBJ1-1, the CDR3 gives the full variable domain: DAGVTQSPTHLIKTRGQQVTLRCSPKSGHDTVSWYQQALGQGPQFIFQYYEEEERQRGNFPDRFSGHQFPNYSSELNVNALLLGDSALYLCASSRNGGTEAFFGQGTRLTVV.